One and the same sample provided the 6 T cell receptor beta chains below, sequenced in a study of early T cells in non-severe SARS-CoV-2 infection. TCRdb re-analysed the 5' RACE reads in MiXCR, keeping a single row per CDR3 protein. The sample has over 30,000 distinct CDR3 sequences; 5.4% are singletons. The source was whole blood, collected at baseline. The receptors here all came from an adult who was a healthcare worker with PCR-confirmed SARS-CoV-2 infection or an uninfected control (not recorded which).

In DNA form, the CDR3 reads TGTGCCAGCTCACCCAACAGGGGGCCAGAGACCCAGTACTTC. Translated, it gives CASSPNRGPETQYF. The chain combines TRBV18 with TRBJ2-5; 9 positions agree with TRBD1. The length of the CDR3 is 14 residues. V trimming: 3 bases; J trimming: 4 bases; junction bases outside the gene matches: 3. Germline CDR1 KGHSH, CDR2 LQKENI.

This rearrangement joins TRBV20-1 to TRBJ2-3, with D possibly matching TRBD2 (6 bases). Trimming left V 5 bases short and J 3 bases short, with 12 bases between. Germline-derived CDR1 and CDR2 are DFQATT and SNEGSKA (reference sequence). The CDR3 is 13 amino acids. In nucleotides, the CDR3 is TGCAGTGCTTGGAGACTAGGGACAGATACGCAGTATTTT. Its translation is CSAWRLGTDTQYF.

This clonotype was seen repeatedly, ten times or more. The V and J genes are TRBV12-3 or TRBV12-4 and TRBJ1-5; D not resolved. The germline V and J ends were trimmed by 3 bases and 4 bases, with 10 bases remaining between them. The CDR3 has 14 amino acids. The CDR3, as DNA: TGTGCCAGCAGTTTTAGCCGGAGGAATCAGCCCCAGCATTTT. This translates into CASSFSRRNQPQHF.

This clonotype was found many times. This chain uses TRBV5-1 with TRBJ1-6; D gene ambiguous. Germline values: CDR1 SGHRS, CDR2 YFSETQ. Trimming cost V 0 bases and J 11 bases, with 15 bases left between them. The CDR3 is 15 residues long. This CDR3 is CASSLETLSRTPLHF. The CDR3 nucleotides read TGCGCCAGCAGCTTGGAGACCCTCAGCAGGACACCCCTCCACTTT.

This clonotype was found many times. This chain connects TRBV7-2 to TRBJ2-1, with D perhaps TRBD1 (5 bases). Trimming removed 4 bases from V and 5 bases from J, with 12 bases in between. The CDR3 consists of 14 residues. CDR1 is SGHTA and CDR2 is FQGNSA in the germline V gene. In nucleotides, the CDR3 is TGTGCCAGCAGCTCTCCAGGGCCCAACAATGAGCAGTTCTTC. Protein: CASSSPGPNNEQFF.

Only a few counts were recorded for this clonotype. CDR3 sequence (DNA): TGTGCCAGCAGTTTATGGCGCCTTCGACCGGGGGAGTACATTCAGTACTTC. As protein: CASSLWRLRPGEYIQYF. The V and J genes are TRBV28 and TRBJ2-4, with D possibly being TRBD2 (6 bases). Germline V gene data show CDR1 as MDHEN and CDR2 as SYDVKM. The CDR3 contains 17 residues. V was pared by 0 bases and J by 8 bases, with 20 bases between.